The clone carrying this T cell receptor (beta chain) showed up just a few times. Antigen specificity is unknown. Preparation of the TCRbeta library involved a method that used unique molecular identifiers. TCRdb re-called the PCR reads through MiXCR, storing one row per CDR3 protein. The sample holds under 400,000 distinct CDR3 sequences; approximately 20% are singletons and the top ten take around 9.9%. This sample is drawn from a study of T-cell reconstitution after alpha-beta-depleted transplantation in children. Germline CDR1 MNHEY, CDR2 SMNVEV (reference sequence). The CDR3 is 15 residues long. Trimming shortened V by 1 base and J by 1 base, and 9 bases separated the two germline ends. Study-wide points: Reportedly, alpha-beta T cells present about two months post-transplant originated from several hundred expanded clones of graft origin. By one year post-transplant, T-cell counts and diversity largely arose from T cells that were newly produced.

The sample was PBMCs, mostly from graft donor cells, taken 180 days after TCRalphabeta/CD19-depleted stem cell transplant. The clonotype originates from a male patient younger than 18 who had a stem cell transplant for acute lymphoblastic leukemia, so the T cells may come from the graft donor. This chain links TRBV27 with TRBJ2-3; D possibly corresponds to TRBD2 (6 bases). CDR3 in DNA: TGTGCCAGCAGTTTATTGGCTAGCGGCACAGATACGCAGTATTTT. As protein: CASSLLASGTDTQYF.